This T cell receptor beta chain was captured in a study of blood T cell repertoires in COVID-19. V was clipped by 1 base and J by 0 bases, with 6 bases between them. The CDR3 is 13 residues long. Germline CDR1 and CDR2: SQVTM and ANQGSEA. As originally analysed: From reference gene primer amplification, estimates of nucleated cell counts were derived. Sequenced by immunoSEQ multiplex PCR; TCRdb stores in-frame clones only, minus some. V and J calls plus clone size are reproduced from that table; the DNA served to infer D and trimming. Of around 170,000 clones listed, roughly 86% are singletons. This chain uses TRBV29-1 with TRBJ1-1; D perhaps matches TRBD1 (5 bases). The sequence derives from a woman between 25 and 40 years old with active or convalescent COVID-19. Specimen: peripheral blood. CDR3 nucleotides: TGCAGCGTTGAAGGACAGATGAACACTGAAGCTTTCTTT. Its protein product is CSVEGQMNTEAFF.